This TCR beta chain derives from a study of blood T cell repertoires in COVID-19. The wider study: The United States, Italy and Spain were the sources of the acute and convalescent COVID-19 samples.

CDR3 length: 16 residues. Trimming removed 3 bases from V and 5 bases from J; junction bases left unmatched: 6. The V gene's germline CDR1 is KGHSH and CDR2 LQKENI. The authors' processing: By means of reference gene primer amplification, nucleated cell counts were estimated. Measured with immunoSEQ multiplex PCR; TCRdb has only the in-frame clones, and not every one. V and J calls and clone size are copied from that table; D and trimming were computed from the DNA. The sample shows approximately 90,000 clones, 75% to 90% of them seen only once. The chain has TRBV18 and TRBJ2-7; 14 bases map to TRBD2. The receptor comes from a man in his fifties or sixties with acute or convalescent COVID-19. Source material: peripheral blood. The CDR3 coding sequence is TGTGCCAGCTCACCTCCGGGACTAGCGGGAGACCACGAGCAGTACTTC. This gives the protein CASSPPGLAGDHEQYF.